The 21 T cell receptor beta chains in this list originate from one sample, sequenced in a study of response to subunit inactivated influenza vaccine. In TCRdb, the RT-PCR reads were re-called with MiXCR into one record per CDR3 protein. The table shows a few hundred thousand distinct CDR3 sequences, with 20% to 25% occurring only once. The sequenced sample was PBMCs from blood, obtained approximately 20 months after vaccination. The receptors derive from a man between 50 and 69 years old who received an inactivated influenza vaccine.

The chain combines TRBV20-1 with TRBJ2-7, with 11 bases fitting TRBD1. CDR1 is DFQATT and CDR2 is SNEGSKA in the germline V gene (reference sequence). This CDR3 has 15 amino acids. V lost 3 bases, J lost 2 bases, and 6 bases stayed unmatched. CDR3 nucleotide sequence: TGCAGTGCTAGGGGGACAGGGGGAAATCCCTACGAGCAGTACTTC. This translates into CSARGTGGNPYEQYF.

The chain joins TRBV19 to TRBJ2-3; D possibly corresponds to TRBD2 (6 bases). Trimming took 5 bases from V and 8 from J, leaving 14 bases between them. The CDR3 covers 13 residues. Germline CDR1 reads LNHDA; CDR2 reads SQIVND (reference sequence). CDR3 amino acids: CASSPRRAGTQYF. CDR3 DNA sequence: TGTGCCAGTAGTCCCCGTCGAGCGGGTACGCAGTATTTT.

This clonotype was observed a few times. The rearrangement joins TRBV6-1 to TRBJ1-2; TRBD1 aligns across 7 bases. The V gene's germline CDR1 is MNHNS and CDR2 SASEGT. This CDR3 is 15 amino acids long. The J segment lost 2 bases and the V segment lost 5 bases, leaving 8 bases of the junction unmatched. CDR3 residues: CASSPYRGRNYGYTF. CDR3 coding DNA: TGTGCCAGCAGTCCTTACAGGGGTAGAAACTATGGCTACACCTTC.

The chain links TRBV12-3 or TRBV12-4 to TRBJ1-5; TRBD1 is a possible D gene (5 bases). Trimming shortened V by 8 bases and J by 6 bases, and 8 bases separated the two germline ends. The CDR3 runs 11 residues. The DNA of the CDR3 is TGTGCCAGCGCGGGGGGTCAGCCCCAGCATTTT. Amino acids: CASAGGQPQHF.

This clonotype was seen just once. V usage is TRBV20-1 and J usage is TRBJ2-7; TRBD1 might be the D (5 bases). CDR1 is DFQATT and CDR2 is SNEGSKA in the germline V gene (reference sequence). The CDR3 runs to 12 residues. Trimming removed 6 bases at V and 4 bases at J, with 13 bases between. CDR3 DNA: TGCAGTGCCATCGACAGAGTATACGAGCAGTACTTC. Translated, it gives CSAIDRVYEQYF.

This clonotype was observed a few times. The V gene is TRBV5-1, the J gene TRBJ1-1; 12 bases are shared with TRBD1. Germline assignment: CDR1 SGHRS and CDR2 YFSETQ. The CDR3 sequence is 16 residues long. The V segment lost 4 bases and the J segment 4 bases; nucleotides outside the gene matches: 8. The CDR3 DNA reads TGCGCCAGCAGCCCGCCCGGGACAGGGGGCCTCACTGAAGCTTTCTTT. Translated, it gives CASSPPGTGGLTEAFF.

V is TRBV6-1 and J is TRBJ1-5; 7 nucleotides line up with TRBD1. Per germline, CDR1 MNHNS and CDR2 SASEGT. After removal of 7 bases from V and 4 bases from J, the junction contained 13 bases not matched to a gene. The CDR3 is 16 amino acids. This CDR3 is CASTVLVDRLNQPQHF. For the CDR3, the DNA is TGTGCCAGCACCGTGCTAGTGGACAGGTTAAATCAGCCCCAGCATTTT.

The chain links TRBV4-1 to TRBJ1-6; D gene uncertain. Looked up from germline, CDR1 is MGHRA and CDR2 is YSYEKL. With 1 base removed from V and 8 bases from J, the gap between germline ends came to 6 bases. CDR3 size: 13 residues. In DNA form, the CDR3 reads TGCGCCAGCAGCCAAGTTACGTATTCACCCCTCCACTTT. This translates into CASSQVTYSPLHF.

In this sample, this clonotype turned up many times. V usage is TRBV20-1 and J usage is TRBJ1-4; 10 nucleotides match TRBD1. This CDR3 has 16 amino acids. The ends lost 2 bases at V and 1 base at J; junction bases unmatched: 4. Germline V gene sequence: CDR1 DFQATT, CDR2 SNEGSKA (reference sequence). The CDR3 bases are TGCAGTGCTAGATTGGGGACAGGGGTAACTAATGAAAAACTGTTTTTT. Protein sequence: CSARLGTGVTNEKLFF.

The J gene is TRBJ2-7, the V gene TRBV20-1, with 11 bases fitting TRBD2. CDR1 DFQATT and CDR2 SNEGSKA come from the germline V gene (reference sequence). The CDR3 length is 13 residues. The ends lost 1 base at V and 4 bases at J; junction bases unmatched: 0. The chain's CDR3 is CSARGTSGYEQYF. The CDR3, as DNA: TGCAGTGCTAGAGGGACTAGCGGGTACGAGCAGTACTTC.

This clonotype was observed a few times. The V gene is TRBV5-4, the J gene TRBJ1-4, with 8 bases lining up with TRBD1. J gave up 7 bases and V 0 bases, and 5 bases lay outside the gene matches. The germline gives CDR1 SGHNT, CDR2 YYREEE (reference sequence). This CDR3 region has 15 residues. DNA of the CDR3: TGTGCCAGCAGCTTGGACCAGGGGGCGTCTGAAAAACTGTTTTTT. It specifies CASSLDQGASEKLFF.

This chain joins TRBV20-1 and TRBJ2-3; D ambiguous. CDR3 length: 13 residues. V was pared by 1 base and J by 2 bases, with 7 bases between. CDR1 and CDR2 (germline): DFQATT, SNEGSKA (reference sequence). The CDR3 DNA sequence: TGCAGTGCTAGAGTTGGCCACACAGATACGCAGTATTTT. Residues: CSARVGHTDTQYF.

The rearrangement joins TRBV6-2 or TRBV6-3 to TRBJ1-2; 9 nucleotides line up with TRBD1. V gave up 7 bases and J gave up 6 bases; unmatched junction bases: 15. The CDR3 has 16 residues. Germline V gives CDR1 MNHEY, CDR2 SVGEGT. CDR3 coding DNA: TGTGCCAGCAACGACCCCGGGACAGGGAGACTAGATGGCTACACCTTC. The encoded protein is CASNDPGTGRLDGYTF.

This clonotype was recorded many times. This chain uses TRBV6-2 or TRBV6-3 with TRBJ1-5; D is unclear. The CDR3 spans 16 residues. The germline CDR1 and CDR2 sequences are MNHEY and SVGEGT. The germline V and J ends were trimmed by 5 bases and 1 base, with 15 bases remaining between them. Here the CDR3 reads CASSLFLTKSNQPQHF. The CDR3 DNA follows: TGTGCCAGCAGTCTTTTTCTCACGAAGAGCAATCAGCCCCAGCATTTT.

The CDR3: CASSWTVDSGELFF. The CDR3 DNA reads as TGTGCCAGCAGCTGGACAGTAGATTCCGGGGAGCTGTTTTTT. The rearrangement uses TRBV2 and TRBJ2-2; weak D call: TRBD1 (6 bases). The CDR3 length is 14 residues. Trimming removed 6 bases from V and 6 bases from J, with 14 bases in between. Germline V gene sequence: CDR1 SNHLY, CDR2 FYNNEI.

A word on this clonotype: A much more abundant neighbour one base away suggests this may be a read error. This chain's CDR3 is CASSVQGDYGCTF. As DNA, the CDR3 is TGTGCCAGCAGCGTACAGGGGGACTATGGCTGCACCTTC. The rearrangement uses TRBV9 and TRBJ1-2; TRBD1 matches at 7 bases. CDR3 size: 13 residues. The germline V gene encodes CDR1 SGDLS and CDR2 YYNGEE.

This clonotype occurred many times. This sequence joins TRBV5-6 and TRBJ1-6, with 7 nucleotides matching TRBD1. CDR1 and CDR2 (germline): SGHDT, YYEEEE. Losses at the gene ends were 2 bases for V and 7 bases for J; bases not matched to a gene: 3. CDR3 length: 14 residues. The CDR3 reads CASSFGQENSPLHF. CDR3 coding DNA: TGTGCCAGCAGCTTCGGACAGGAGAATTCACCCCTCCACTTT.

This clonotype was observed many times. The CDR3 DNA is TGTGCCAGCAGTCCACTGGGGGGTTCCCATCTAGCAGATACGCAGTATTTT. Translated: CASSPLGGSHLADTQYF. This chain connects TRBV12-3 or TRBV12-4 to TRBJ2-3, with D perhaps TRBD2 (6 bases). The V end was cut by 5 bases, the J end by 4 bases, with 22 bases between. The CDR3 loop spans 17 amino acids.

The CDR3 bases are TGTGCCATCAGTGAGTCGACAGGGAGTGGAACAGATACGCAGTATTTT. It specifies CAISESTGSGTDTQYF. The V gene is TRBV10-3, the J gene TRBJ2-3, with TRBD1 matching 7 bases. The CDR3 has 16 amino acids. The V gene end was trimmed by 0 bases and the J gene end by 3 bases; junction bases not matched to a gene: 6. The germline CDR1 and CDR2 sequences are ENHRY and SYGVKD.

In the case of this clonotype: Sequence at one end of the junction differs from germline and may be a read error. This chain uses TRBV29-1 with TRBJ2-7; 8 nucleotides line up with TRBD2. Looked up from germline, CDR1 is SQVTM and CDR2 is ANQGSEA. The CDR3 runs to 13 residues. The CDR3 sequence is CSALGLENYEQYF. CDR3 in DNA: TGCAGCGCGCTGGGACTAGAGAATTACGAGCAGTACTTT.

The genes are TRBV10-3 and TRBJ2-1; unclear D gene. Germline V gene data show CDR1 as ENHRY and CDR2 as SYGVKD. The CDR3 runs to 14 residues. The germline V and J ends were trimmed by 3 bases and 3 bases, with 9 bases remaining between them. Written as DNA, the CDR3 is TGTGCCATCAGTGAAGGACCACACTACAATGAGCAGTTCTTC. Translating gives CAISEGPHYNEQFF.